The 7 T cell receptor beta chains in this list originate from one sample, sequenced in a study of Tregs in tolerant kidney transplant recipients. Profiled with immunoSEQ multiplex PCR; TCRdb holds only in-frame clones, not every one. The listing contains approximately 31,000 clones. The sample consisted of CD8+ T cells from blood, taken before the transplant. The source is a human donor who received a combined kidney and bone marrow transplant.

As regards this clone: The read ends 3 residues early relative to the CDR3; the germline J gene fills the gap. The gene calls are TRBV7-9 and TRBJ1-2; 7 bases align to TRBD1. J was trimmed by 1 base and V by 5 bases; bases with no gene match: 7. In germline, CDR1 is SEHNR, CDR2 FQNEAQ (reference sequence). The CDR3 extends over 15 amino acids. The covered CDR3 bases are TGTGCCAGCAGCAGACCGGGACAGATTAACTATGGC. This encodes CASSRPGQINYG. The whole CDR3 sequence is CASSRPGQINYGYTF.

A word on this clone: Read coverage stops 3 residues before the CDR3 terminus; the germline J gene supplies the remainder. V is TRBV5-1 and J is TRBJ1-2; a weak D match, TRBD1 (5 bases). V lost 2 bases, J lost 1 base, and 12 bases lay in between. This CDR3 contains 15 residues. The germline CDR1 and CDR2 sequences are SGHRS and YFSETQ. CDR3: CASSFLGAFNYGYTF. CDR3 DNA (partial): TGCGCCAGCAGCTTCCTAGGGGCATTTAACTATGGC.

Turning to this clone: The read falls 3 residues short of the CDR3 end, and the missing part is taken from the germline J gene. J is TRBJ2-3 and V is TRBV5-1, with D possibly TRBD2 on 6 matching bases. Germline V gives CDR1 SGHRS, CDR2 YFSETQ. This CDR3 contains 16 residues. V was trimmed by 0 bases and J by 2 bases, leaving 13 bases between them. The CDR3 reads CASSLAGREDTDTQYF. CDR3 DNA (partial): TGCGCCAGCAGCTTGGCCGGCAGGGAGGACACAGATACG. Supplemented by reference TRBV5-1 and TRBJ2-3, the full variable domain reads KAGVTQTPRYLIKTRGQQVTLSCSPISGHRSVSWYQQTPGQGLQFLFEYFSETQRNKGNFPGRFSGRQFSNSRSEMNVSTLELGDSALYLCASSLAGREDTDTQYFGPGTRLTVL.

Concerning this clone: The missing CDR3 end, 3 residues past where the read stops, is filled in from the germline J gene. The chain joins TRBV11-2 to TRBJ1-1; D not certain. This CDR3 has 13 amino acids. Germline assignment: CDR1 SGHAT and CDR2 FQNNGV. Trimming removed 2 bases at V and 4 bases at J, with 8 bases between. CDR3 bases read: TGTGCCAGCAGCTTAACCCCCAGCACTGAA. This translates into CASSLTPSTE. The full CDR3 is CASSLTPSTEAFF.

A remark on this clone: Read data end 3 residues before the CDR3 end; the end is taken from the germline J gene. The chain uses TRBV20-1 and TRBJ2-2, with 7 bases fitting TRBD2. The CDR3 length is 15 residues. Germline trimming cut 1 base from V and 2 bases from J; bases unmatched to any gene: 4. In germline, CDR1 is DFQATT, CDR2 SNEGSKA (reference sequence). The CDR3 reads CSARGAGLNTGELFF. The part of the CDR3 DNA that was read is TGCAGTGCTAGAGGAGCGGGACTAAACACCGGGGAG.

As concerns this clone: Coverage ceases 3 residues before the CDR3 finishes, and the germline J gene fills in the end. The V and J genes are TRBV5-1 and TRBJ2-5; TRBD2 matches at 8 bases. J lost 1 base, V lost 4 bases, and 6 bases had no gene match. CDR3 length: 15 amino acids. Germline V gene data show CDR1 as SGHRS and CDR2 as YFSETQ. CDR3 region: CASSAGGDPQETQYF. Incomplete CDR3 DNA: TGCGCCAGCAGCGCCGGGGGGGACCCCCAAGAGACC.

In regard to this clone: The read ends 3 residues before the CDR3 terminus; that terminus is restored from the germline J gene. V gene TRBV7-6 combines with J gene TRBJ1-4; 7 bases line up with TRBD1. The germline gives CDR1 SGHVS, CDR2 FNYEAQ. The CDR3 extends over 15 amino acids. V gave up 5 bases and J gave up 6 bases; unmatched junction bases: 9. CDR3 DNA (partial): TGTGCCAGCAGCCGACAGGGTGGATTGTATGAAAAA. Its protein is CASSRQGGLYEK. In full, the CDR3 is CASSRQGGLYEKLFF.